This T cell receptor (beta chain) came from a study of long-term antiretroviral therapy in people with HIV. Study-wide points: Controls showed broader CDR3 length ranges than did the HIV repertoires. All time points showed a repertoire dominated by clones expanded before ART.

The cryopreserved samples used held roughly 0.85-10 million PBMC prior to extraction of DNA. V lost 3 bases, J lost 1 base, and 10 bases lay in between. The CDR3 runs to 14 residues. Germline lookup yields CDR1 SGHRS and CDR2 YFSETQ. This clone was picked up one time. Its cognate antigen is unknown. It was version v3.0 of the immunoSEQ assay that was run at survey level. Data came from immunoSEQ multiplex PCR; TCRdb stores just in-frame clones and leaves some out. Counted here are about 26,000 clones, about 80% occurring once; the ten biggest clones make up about 5.5%. This clonotype was obtained from a woman aged 25 to 45 with HIV. The V call is TRBV5-1, the J call TRBJ1-1; D is unresolved. Sequenced here: unsorted PBMCs, sampled 1.1 years before starting antiretroviral therapy. The CDR3 DNA sequence: TGCGCCAGCAGCTCAGGACGGGAGAACACTGAAGCTTTCTTT. It encodes CASSSGRENTEAFF.